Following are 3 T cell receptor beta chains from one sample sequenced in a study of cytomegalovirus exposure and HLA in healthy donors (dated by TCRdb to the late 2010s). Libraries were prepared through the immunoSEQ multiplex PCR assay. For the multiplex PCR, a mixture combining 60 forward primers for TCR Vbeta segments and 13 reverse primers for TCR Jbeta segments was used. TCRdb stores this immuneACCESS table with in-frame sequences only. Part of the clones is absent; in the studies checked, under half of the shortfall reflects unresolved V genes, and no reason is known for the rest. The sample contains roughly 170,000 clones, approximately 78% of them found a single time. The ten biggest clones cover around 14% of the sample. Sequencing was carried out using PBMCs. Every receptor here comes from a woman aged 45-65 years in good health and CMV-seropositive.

The CDR3 spells CANELEGGGYTF. The CDR3 DNA sequence: TGTGCCAACGAGTTGGAGGGTGGTGGCTACACCTTC. The chain joins TRBV2 to TRBJ1-2, with unresolved D. The CDR3 totals 12 residues. Germline CDR1 SNHLY, CDR2 FYNNEI. V lost 10 bases, J lost 7 bases, and 16 bases lay in between.

The DNA for the CDR3 is TGTGCCAGCAGCTTAGATCTCAACGTCCTGACTTTC. This encodes CASSLDLNVLTF. V usage is TRBV7-6 and J usage is TRBJ2-6; D unresolved. This CDR3 contains 12 residues. Germline assignment: CDR1 SGHVS and CDR2 FNYEAQ. V was cut by 1 base and J by 9 bases, with 4 bases left in between.

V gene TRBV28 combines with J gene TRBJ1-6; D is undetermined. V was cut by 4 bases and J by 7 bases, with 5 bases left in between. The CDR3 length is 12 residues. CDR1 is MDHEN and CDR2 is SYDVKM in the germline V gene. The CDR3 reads CASSSKNSPLHF. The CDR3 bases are TGTGCCAGCAGTTCCAAAAATTCACCCCTCCACTTT.